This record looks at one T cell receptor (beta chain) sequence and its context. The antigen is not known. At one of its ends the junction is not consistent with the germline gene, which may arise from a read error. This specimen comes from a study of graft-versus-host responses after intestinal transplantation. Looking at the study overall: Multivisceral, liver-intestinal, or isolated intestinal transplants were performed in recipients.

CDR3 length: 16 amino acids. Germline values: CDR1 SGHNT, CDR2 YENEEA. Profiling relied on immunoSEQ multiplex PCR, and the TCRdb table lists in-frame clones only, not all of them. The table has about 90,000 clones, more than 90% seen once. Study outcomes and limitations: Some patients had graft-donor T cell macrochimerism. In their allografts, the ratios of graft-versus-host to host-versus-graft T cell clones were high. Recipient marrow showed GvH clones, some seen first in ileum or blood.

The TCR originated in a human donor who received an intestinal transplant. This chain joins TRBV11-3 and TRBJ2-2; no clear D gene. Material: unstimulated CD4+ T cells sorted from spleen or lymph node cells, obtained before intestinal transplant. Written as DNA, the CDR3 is TGTACCAGCGCCAAATCAGATACCGCGAACACCGGGGAGCTGTTTTTT. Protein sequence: CTSAKSDTANTGELFF.